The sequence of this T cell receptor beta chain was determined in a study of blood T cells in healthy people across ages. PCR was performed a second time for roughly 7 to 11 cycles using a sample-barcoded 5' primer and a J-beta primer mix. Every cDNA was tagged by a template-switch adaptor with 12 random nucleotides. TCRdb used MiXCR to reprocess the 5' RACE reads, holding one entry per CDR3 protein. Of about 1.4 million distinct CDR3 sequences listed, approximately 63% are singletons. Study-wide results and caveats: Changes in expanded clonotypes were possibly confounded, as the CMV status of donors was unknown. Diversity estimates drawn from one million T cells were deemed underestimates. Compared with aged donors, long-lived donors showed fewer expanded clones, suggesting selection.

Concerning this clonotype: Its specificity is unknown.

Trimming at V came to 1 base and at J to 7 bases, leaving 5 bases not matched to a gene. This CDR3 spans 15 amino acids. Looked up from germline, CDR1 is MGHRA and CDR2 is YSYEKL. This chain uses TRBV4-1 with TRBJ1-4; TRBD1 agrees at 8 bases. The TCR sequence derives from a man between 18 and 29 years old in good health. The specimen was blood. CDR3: CASSQGTGLAEKLFF. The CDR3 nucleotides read TGCGCCAGCAGCCAAGGGACAGGGTTGGCTGAAAAACTGTTTTTT.